There are a few counts of the clone carrying this T cell receptor (beta chain). Its target is not known. These data are taken from a study of early T cells in non-severe SARS-CoV-2 infection. Study context: Bulk RNA isolated from unsorted whole blood underwent sequencing; chains were not paired.

Individual cDNA molecules received unique molecular identifiers. TCRdb redid the calling of the 5' RACE reads with MiXCR, one entry per CDR3 protein. The data contain 60,000 to 85,000 distinct CDR3 sequences, about 16% of them singletons. Study outcomes and limitations: VDJdb matching skewed toward anti-spike CD8 responses, missing private and CD4 specificities.

Germline CDR1 and CDR2: MNHEY and SMNVEV (reference sequence). V dropped 5 bases and J dropped 1; count of bases not matched to a gene: 7. The CDR3 totals 15 residues. The sample comprised whole blood. This sequence joins TRBV27 and TRBJ1-1, with TRBD1 matching over 7 bases. This receptor was identified in an adult who was a healthcare worker with PCR-confirmed SARS-CoV-2 infection or an uninfected control (not recorded which). The CDR3 nucleotides are TGTGCCAGCAGTCCATTCGACAGGGCGAACACTGAAGCTTTCTTT. It encodes CASSPFDRANTEAFF.